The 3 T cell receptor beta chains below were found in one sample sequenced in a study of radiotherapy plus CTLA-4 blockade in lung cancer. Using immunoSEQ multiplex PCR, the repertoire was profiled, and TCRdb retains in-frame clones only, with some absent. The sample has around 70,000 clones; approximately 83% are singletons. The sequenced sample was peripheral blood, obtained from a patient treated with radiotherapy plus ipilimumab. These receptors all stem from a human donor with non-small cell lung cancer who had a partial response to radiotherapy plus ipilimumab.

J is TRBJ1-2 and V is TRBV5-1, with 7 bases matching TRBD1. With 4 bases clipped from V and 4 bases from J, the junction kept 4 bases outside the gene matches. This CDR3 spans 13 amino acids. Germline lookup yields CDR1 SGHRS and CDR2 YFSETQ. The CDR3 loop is CASSPGQSYGYTF. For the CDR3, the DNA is TGCGCCAGCAGCCCGGGACAGTCCTATGGCTACACCTTC.

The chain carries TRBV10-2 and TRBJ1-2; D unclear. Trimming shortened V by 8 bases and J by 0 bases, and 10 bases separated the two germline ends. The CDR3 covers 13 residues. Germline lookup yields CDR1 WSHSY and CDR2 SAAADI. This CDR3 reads CASGIGANYGYTF. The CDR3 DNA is TGCGCCAGCGGAATCGGAGCTAACTATGGCTACACCTTC.

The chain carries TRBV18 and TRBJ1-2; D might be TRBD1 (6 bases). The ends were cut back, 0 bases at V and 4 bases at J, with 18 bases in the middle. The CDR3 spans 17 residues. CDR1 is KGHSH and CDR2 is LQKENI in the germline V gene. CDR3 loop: CASSPPSDSFLLYGYTF. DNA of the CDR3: TGTGCCAGCTCACCACCGTCGGACAGCTTTCTCCTCTATGGCTACACCTTC.